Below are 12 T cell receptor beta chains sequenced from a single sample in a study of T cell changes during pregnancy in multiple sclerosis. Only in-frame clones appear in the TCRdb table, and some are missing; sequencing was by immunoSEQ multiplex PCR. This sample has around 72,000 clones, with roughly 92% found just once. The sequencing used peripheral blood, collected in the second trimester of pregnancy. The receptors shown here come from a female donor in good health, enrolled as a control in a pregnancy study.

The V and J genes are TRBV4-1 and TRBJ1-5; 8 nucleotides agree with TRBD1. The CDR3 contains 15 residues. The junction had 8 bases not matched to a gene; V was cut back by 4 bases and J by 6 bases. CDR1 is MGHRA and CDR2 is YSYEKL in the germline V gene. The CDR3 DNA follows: TGCGCCAGCAGCCCCGGACAGGGACGCAGTCAGCCCCAGCATTTT. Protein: CASSPGQGRSQPQHF.

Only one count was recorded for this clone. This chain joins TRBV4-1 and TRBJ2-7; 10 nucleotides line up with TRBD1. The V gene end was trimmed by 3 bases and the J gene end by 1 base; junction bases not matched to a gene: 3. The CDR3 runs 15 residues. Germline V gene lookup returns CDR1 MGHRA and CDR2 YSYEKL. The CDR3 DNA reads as TGCGCCAGCAGCCAGGGGGACAGGGGTTCCTACGAGCAGTACTTC. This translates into CASSQGDRGSYEQYF.

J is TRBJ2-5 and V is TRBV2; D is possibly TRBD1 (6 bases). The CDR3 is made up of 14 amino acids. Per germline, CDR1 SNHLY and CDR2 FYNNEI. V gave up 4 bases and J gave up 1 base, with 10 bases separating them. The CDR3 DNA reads TGTGCCAGCAGTGTTCAACAGGGCCAAGAGACCCAGTACTTC. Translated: CASSVQQGQETQYF.

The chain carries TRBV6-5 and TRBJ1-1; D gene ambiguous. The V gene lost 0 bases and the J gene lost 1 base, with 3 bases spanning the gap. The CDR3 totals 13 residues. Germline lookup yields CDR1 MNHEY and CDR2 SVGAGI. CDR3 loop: CASSYSQNTEAFF. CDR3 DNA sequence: TGTGCCAGCAGTTACTCACAGAACACTGAAGCTTTCTTT.

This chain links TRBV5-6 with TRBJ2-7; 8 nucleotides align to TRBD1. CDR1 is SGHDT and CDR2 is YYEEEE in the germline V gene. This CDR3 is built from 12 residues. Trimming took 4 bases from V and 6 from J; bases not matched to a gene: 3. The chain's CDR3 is CASSKQGGEQYF. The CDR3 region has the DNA TGTGCCAGCAGCAAACAGGGGGGCGAGCAGTACTTC.

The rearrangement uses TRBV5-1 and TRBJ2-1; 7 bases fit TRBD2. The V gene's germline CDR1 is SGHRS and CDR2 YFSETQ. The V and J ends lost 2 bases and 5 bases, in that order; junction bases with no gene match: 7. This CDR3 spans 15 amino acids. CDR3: CASSLNVGTNNEQFF. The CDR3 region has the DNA TGCGCCAGCAGCTTAAATGTCGGGACTAACAATGAGCAGTTCTTC.

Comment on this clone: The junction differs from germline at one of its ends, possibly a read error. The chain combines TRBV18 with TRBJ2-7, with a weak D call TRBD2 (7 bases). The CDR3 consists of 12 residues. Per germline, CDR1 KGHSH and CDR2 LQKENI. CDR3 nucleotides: TGTGCCAGCTCACCGGGAGGGGGAATCAGTTTTTTC. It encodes CASSPGGGISFF.

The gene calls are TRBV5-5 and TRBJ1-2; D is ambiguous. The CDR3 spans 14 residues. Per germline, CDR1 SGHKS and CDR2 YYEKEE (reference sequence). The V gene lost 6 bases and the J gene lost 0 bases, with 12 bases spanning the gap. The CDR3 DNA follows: TGTGCCAGCATGAGGCTGACGGCTAACTATGGCTACACCTTC. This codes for CASMRLTANYGYTF.

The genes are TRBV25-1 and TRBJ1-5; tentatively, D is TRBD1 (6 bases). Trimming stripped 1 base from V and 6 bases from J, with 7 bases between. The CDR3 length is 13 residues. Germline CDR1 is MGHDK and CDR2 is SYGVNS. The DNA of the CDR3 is TGTGCCAGCAGTGAATTAGGGGGTCAGCCCCAGCATTTT. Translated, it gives CASSELGGQPQHF.

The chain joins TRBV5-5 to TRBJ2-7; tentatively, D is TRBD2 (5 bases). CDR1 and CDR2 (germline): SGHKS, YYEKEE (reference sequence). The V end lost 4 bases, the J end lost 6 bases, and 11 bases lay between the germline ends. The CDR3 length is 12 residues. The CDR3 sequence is CASSIYAGEQYF. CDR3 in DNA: TGTGCCAGCAGCATCTATGCGGGCGAGCAGTACTTC.

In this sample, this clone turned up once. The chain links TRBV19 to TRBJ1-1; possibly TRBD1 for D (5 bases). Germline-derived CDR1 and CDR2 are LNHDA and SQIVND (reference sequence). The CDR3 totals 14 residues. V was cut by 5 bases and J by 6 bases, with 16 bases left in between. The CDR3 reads CASSWAGRGAEAFF. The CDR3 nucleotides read TGTGCCAGTAGTTGGGCGGGGAGAGGGGCTGAAGCTTTCTTT.

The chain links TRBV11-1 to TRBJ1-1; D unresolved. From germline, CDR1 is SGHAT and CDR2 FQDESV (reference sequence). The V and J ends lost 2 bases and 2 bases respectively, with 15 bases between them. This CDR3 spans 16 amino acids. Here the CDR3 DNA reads TGTGCCAGCAGCTTAAACCCATCGGGGAGCAACACTGAAGCTTTCTTT. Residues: CASSLNPSGSNTEAFF.